The 11 T cell receptor beta chains listed next were all sequenced from one sample in a study of cytomegalovirus exposure and HLA in healthy donors. 13 Jbeta primers and 60 Vbeta primers were used for the PCR. Sequencing used immunoSEQ multiplex PCR; TCRdb keeps in-frame clones, though not all of them. The sample has about 160,000 clones; 70% to 80% are singletons. Sequencing was performed on PBMCs. The receptor set was obtained from a man in his fifties in good health and CMV-seropositive.

V is TRBV7-9 and J is TRBJ1-2, with D possibly TRBD1 on 6 matching bases. The CDR3 spans 14 residues. V lost 5 bases and J lost 4, with 14 bases in between. Germline loops: CDR1 SEHNR, CDR2 FQNEAQ (reference sequence). CDR3 protein: CASSAFQGFYGYTF. CDR3 bases: TGTGCCAGCAGCGCTTTTCAGGGGTTCTATGGCTACACCTTC.

The CDR3 reads CAWQRASGRGYTF. DNA for the CDR3: TGTGCCTGGCAGAGGGCTTCAGGTCGGGGCTACACCTTC. The V and J genes are TRBV30 and TRBJ1-2; D ambiguous. V lost 5 bases and J 8 bases, leaving 18 bases between the germline ends. The CDR3 sequence is 13 residues long. Looked up from germline, CDR1 is GTSNPN and CDR2 is SVGIG (reference sequence).

This chain connects TRBV29-1 to TRBJ1-1, with no clear D. The germline CDR1 and CDR2 sequences are SQVTM and ANQGSEA. Trimming removed 5 bases at V and 2 bases at J, with 9 bases between. This CDR3 is 12 amino acids long. CDR3 amino acids: CSVREVNTEAFF. CDR3 nucleotide sequence: TGCAGCGTTCGGGAGGTAAACACTGAAGCTTTCTTT.

V gene TRBV6-5 combines with J gene TRBJ1-2; D unresolved. Germline V gene data show CDR1 as MNHEY and CDR2 as SVGAGI. V was cut by 10 bases and J by 8 bases, with 8 bases left in between. The CDR3 extends over 9 amino acids. CDR3 nucleotide sequence: TGTGCCACCCTCCTGGGCTACACCTTC. Translated: CATLLGYTF.

V and J are TRBV9 and TRBJ1-3; the D is unclear. Deletions cut 8 bases from V and 0 bases from J, with 15 bases between. The CDR3 is made up of 15 amino acids. CDR1 is SGDLS and CDR2 is YYNGEE in the germline V gene. DNA of the CDR3: TGTGCCAGTACCAATTCCTCAGGCTCTGGAAACACCATATATTTT. Its protein product is CASTNSSGSGNTIYF.

V usage is TRBV21-1 and J usage is TRBJ2-3; the D segment call TRBD2 is taken from the table without a DNA check. TRBV21-1 is reported as a pseudogene. The CDR3 is 16 residues long. As DNA, the CDR3 is TGTGCCAGCAGCAAAATGGGCTCGGGAGGCACAGATACGCAGTATTTT. Its protein is CASSKMGSGGTDTQYF.

The J gene is TRBJ2-2, the V gene TRBV11-3; D may be TRBD1 (6 bases). The CDR3 spans 16 residues. Trimming took 3 bases from V and 4 from J, leaving 15 bases between them. Germline-derived CDR1 and CDR2 are SGHNT and YENEEA. CDR3 in amino acids: CASSFSFRGSTGELFF. CDR3 coding DNA: TGTGCCAGCAGCTTTTCATTCAGGGGAAGCACCGGGGAGCTGTTTTTT. Drawing the rest from reference TRBV11-3 and TRBJ2-2, the complete variable domain is EAGVVQSPRYKIIEKKQPVAFWCNPISGHNTLYWYLQNLGQGPELLIRYENEEAVDDSQLPKDRFSAERLKGVDSTLKIQPAELGDSAVYLCASSFSFRGSTGELFFGEGSRLTVL.

The genes are TRBV5-6 and TRBJ1-2, with 8 nucleotides matching TRBD1. With 1 base clipped from V and 8 bases from J, the junction kept 4 bases outside the gene matches. This CDR3 region has 13 residues. CDR1 SGHDT and CDR2 YYEEEE come from the germline V gene. The CDR3 sequence is CASSLQGAGGYTF. CDR3 bases: TGTGCCAGCAGCTTGCAGGGGGCAGGGGGCTACACCTTC.

The genes are TRBV2 and TRBJ2-1; 12 positions agree with TRBD2. Germline V gene sequence: CDR1 SNHLY, CDR2 FYNNEI. V trimming: 3 bases; J trimming: 8 bases; junction bases outside the gene matches: 14. This CDR3 comprises 18 residues. The CDR3 is CASSEVGVLAGGLHEQFF. The CDR3 DNA reads as TGTGCCAGCAGTGAGGTTGGGGTCCTAGCGGGGGGGCTCCATGAGCAGTTCTTC.

The chain links TRBV6-5 to TRBJ2-5; 8 bases map to TRBD1. With V trimmed by 3 bases and J by 1 base, 4 bases remained unmatched. This CDR3 is built from 15 residues. Germline V gene sequence: CDR1 MNHEY, CDR2 SVGAGI. CDR3 sequence reads: CASSYSTGGQETQYF. Here the CDR3 DNA reads TGTGCCAGCAGTTATAGCACAGGGGGCCAAGAGACCCAGTACTTC.

The chain employs TRBV5-6 and TRBJ2-4; TRBD1 is a possible D gene (5 bases). The germline gives CDR1 SGHDT, CDR2 YYEEEE. CDR3 length: 14 amino acids. V lost 2 bases to trimming and J lost 6 bases, with 12 bases between them. The CDR3 region has the DNA TGTGCCAGCAGCTTCGACAGCAATTTAAACATTCAGTACTTC. Protein product: CASSFDSNLNIQYF. The full variable domain, rest sourced from reference TRBV5-6 and TRBJ2-4, is DAGVTQSPTHLIKTRGQQVTLRCSPKSGHDTVSWYQQALGQGPQFIFQYYEEEERQRGNFPDRFSGHQFPNYSSELNVNALLLGDSALYLCASSFDSNLNIQYFGAGTRLSVL.